The present TCR beta chain was sequenced within a study of T cells after yellow fever vaccination. For the study at large: Preparation of the low-cell-number fractions used SMART-Seq v4 Ultra Low Input.

This clonotype turned up a few times. As yet, its antigen is unknown. Germline CDR1 and CDR2: SGHKS and YYEKEE (reference sequence). This CDR3 contains 15 residues. J gave up 4 bases and V 3 bases, and 7 bases lay outside the gene matches. TCRdb re-called the 5' RACE reads through MiXCR, storing one row per CDR3 protein. The sample carries about 300,000 distinct CDR3 sequences, roughly 7% recorded once. Findings and limits, study-wide: There was a small share of clonotypes that showed up in both the CD4 and CD8 compartments. Subsequent booster samples again held most clones from primary vaccination (96% CD4, approximately 85% CD8).

This specimen consisted of PBMCs, obtained more than 35 days after the first yellow fever vaccination. The receptor was isolated from a man younger than 30 who received the YFV17D yellow fever vaccine. The chain combines TRBV5-5 with TRBJ1-5; 7 bases are a match to TRBD1. The CDR3, as DNA: TGTGCCAGCAGCTCAACGACAGGGTGGAATCAGCCCCAGCATTTT. It yields the protein CASSSTTGWNQPQHF.